The TCR beta chain under discussion was sequenced for a study of blood T cell repertoires in COVID-19. Study context: The origin of the acute and convalescent COVID-19 samples was the United States, Italy and Spain.

In its sample, this clone was seen many times. Generated by immunoSEQ multiplex PCR, the TCRdb table keeps only in-frame clones and is missing some. The table records about 110,000 clones, roughly nine tenths of them present only once. This receptor was taken from a man aged 35 to 55 with active or convalescent COVID-19. The sample consisted of peripheral blood.

The CDR3 nucleotides are TGTGCCAGCAGCGGCGACAGAAGGAACGAAAAACTGTTTTTT. As protein: CASSGDRRNEKLFF. The genes are TRBV4-2 and TRBJ1-4, with D maybe TRBD1 (5 bases). The CDR3 runs to 14 residues. Germline CDR1 is LGHNA and CDR2 is YNFKEQ. Trimming stripped 5 bases from V and 8 bases from J, with 15 bases between.